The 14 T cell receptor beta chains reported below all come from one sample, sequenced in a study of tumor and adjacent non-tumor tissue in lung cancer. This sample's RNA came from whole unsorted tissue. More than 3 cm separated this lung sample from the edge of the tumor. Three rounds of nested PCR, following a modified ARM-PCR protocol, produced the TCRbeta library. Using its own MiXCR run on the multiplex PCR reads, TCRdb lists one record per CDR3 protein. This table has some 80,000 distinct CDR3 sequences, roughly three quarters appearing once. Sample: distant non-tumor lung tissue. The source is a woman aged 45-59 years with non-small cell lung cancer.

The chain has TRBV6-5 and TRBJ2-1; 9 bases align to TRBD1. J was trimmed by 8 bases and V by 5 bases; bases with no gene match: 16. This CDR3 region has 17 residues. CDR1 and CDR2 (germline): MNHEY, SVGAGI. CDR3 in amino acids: CASSRRTGVGDMDEQFF. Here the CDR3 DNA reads TGTGCCAGCAGTAGGCGGACAGGGGTTGGGGATATGGATGAGCAGTTCTTC.

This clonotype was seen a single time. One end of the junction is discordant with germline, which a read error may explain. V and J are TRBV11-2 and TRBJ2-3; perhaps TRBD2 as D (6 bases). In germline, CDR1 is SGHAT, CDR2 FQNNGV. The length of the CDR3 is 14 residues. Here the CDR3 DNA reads TGTACCAGCAGCCCGAGGGACTTCACAGATACGCAGTGTTTT. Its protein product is CTSSPRDFTDTQCF.

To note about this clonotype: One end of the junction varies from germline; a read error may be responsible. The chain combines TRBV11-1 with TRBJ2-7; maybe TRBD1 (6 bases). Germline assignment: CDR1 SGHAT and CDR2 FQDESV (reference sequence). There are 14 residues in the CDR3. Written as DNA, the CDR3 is TGTGCCGGCAGCCCCTACAGACAGGCCCACGAGCAATACTTC. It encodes CAGSPYRQAHEQYF.

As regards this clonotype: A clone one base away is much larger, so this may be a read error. The CDR3 nucleotides are TGCAGTGCCAGGCTGGAGTACCCCACAGATACGCAGTATTTT. It is translated as CSARLEYPTDTQYF. J is TRBJ2-3 and V is TRBV20-1; the D is unclear. CDR3 length equals 14 residues. V lost 6 bases and J lost 2, with 15 bases in between. Germline values: CDR1 DFQATT, CDR2 SNEGSKA (reference sequence).

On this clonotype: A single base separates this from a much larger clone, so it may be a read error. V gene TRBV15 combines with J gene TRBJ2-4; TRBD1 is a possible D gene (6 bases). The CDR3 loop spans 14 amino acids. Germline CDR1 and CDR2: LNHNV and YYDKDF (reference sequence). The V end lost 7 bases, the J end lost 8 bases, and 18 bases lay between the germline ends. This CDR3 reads CATNVPHREDIQYF. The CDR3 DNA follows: TGTGCCACCAACGTCCCCCACAGGGAAGACATTCAGTACTTC. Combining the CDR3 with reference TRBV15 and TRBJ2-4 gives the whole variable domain DAMVIQNPRYQVTQFGKPVTLSCSQTLNHNVMYWYQQKSSQAPKLLFHYYDKDFNNEADTPDNFQSRRPNTSFCFLDIRSPGLGDTAMYLCATNVPHREDIQYFGAGTRLSVL.

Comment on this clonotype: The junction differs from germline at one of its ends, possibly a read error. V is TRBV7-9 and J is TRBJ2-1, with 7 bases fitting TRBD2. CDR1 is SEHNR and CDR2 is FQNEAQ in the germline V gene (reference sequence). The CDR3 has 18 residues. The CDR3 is CVSSSNLLPAGMPYEQFF. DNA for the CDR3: TGTGTCAGCAGCTCCAACCTTCTACCAGCGGGGATGCCCTATGAGCAGTTCTTC.

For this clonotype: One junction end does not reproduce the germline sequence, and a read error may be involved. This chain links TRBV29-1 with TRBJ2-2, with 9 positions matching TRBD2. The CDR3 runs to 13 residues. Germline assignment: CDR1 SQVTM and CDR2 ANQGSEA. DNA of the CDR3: TGCAGTTCGAGGACTAGCGACACCGGGGAGTTGTTTTTT. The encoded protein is CSSRTSDTGELFF.

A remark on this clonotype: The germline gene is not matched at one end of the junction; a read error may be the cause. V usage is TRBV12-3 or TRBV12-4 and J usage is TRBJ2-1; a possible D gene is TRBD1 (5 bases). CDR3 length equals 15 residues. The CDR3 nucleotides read TGTGCCAGCAGATTATCCGTCGCAGGGCGGAATGAGCCGTCCTTC. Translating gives CASRLSVAGRNEPSF.

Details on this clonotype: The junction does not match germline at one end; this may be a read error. This chain's CDR3 is CASSLCGGDTKAFF. The CDR3 bases are TGCGCCAGCAGCTTGTGTGGAGGGGACACTAAAGCTTTCTTT. The chain uses TRBV5-1 and TRBJ1-1; TRBD1 might be the D (6 bases). The germline CDR1 and CDR2 sequences are SGHRS and YFSETQ. The length of the CDR3 is 14 residues.

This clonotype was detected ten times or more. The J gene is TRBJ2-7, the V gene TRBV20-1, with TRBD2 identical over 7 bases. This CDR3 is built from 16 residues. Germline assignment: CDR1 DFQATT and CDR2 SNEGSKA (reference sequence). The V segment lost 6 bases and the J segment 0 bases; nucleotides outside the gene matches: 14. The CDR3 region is CSARGVREKVSYEQYF. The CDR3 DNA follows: TGCAGTGCCCGGGGGGTGCGGGAGAAGGTCTCCTACGAGCAGTACTTC.

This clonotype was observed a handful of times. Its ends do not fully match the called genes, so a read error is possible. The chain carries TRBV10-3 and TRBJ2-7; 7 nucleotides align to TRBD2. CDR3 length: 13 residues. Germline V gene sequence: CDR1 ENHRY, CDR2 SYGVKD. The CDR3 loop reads CVIMASGTYEQYF. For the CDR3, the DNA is TGTGTCATCATGGCTAGCGGTACTTACGAGCAGTACTTC.

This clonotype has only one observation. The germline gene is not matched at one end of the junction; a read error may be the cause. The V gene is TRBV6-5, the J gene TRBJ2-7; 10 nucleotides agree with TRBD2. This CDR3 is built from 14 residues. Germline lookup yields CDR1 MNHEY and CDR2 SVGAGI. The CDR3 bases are TGTGGCAGCACGTCTAGCGGGAGCTTCTATGAGCAGTACTTC. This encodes CGSTSSGSFYEQYF.

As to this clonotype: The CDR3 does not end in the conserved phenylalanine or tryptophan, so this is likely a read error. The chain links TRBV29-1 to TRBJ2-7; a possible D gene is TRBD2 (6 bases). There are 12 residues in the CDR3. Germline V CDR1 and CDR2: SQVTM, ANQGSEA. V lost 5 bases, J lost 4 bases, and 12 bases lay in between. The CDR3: CSVFRDSYEQYL. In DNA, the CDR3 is TGCAGCGTTTTTAGGGACTCGTACGAGCAGTACCTC.

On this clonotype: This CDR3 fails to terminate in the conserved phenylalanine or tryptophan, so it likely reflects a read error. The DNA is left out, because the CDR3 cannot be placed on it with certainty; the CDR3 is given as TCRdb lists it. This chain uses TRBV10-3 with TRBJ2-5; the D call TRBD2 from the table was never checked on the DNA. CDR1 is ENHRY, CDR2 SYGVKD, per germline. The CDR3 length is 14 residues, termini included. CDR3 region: CAIGTSVLQETQNS.